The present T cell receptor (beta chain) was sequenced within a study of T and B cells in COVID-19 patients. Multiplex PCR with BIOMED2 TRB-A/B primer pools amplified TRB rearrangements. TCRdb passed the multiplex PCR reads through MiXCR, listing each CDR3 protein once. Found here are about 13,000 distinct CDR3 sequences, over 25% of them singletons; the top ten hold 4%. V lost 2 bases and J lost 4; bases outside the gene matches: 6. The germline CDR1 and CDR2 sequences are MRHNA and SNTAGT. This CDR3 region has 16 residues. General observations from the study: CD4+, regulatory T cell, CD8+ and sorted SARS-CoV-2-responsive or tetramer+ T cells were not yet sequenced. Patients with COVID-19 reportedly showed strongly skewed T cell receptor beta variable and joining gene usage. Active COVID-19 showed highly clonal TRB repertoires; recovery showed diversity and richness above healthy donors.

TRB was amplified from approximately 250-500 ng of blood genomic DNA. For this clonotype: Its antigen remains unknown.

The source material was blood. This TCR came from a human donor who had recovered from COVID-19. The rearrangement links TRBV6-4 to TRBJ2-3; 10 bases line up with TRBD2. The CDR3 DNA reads TGTGCCAGCAGTGACCTAGCGGGAGATAGCGCAGATACGCAGTATTTT. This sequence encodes CASSDLAGDSADTQYF.